The 14 T cell receptor beta chains below come from one sample, sequenced in a study of CD8 T cells in ankylosing spondylitis. Study results and limitations: Several highly homologous variants formed a TCR beta motif that appeared characteristic of ankylosing spondylitis blood.

These receptors' targets are unknown. MiXCR, run by TCRdb on the 5' RACE reads, gives a single entry per CDR3 protein. Here the sample spans hundreds of thousands of distinct CDR3 sequences, 10% to 15% being singletons. The specimen sequenced was blood, either unsorted or a sorted T cell fraction (not recorded which). The receptors derive from a male donor with ankylosing spondylitis.

This clonotype has only a few counts. The rearrangement joins TRBV7-6 to TRBJ1-4, with D tentatively TRBD1 (6 bases). V dropped 2 bases and J dropped 6 bases, with 13 bases sitting between them. This CDR3 contains 15 residues. Germline values: CDR1 SGHVS, CDR2 FNYEAQ. The CDR3 nucleotides are TGTGCCAGCAGCTTACGGACAGACGGGGATGAAAAACTGTTTTTT. As protein: CASSLRTDGDEKLFF.

This chain connects TRBV5-1 to TRBJ2-5; TRBD2 might be the D (5 bases). CDR1 is SGHRS, CDR2 YFSETQ, per germline. Trimming left V 0 bases short and J 2 bases short, with 17 bases between. This CDR3 contains 17 residues. As DNA, the CDR3 is TGCGCCAGCAGCTTGGCCGGGGATTTCGGCACTCAAGAGACCCAGTACTTC. Translating gives CASSLAGDFGTQETQYF.

This clonotype was seen ten or more times. This sequence joins TRBV29-1 and TRBJ2-5; TRBD1 matches 10 bases. V shed 8 bases and J 5 bases; nucleotides not matched to a gene: 11. Per the germline V gene, CDR1 is SQVTM and CDR2 is ANQGSEA. The CDR3 runs 14 residues. The chain's CDR3 is CSTDQDRGGETQYF. The CDR3 coding sequence is TGCAGCACAGACCAGGACAGGGGGGGCGAGACCCAGTACTTC. The complete variable domain, with remaining parts taken from reference TRBV29-1 and TRBJ2-5, reads SAVISQKPSRDICQRGTSLTIQCQVDSQVTMMFWYRQQPGQSLTLIATANQGSEATYESGFVIDKFPISRPNLTFSTLTVSNMSPEDSSIYLCSTDQDRGGETQYFGPGTRLLVL.

There are many counts of this clonotype. This sequence joins TRBV29-1 and TRBJ2-1, with 9 bases that match TRBD2. Per the germline V gene, CDR1 is SQVTM and CDR2 is ANQGSEA. The CDR3 has 16 amino acids. Trimming removed 0 bases from V and 0 bases from J; junction bases left unmatched: 3. CDR3 sequence: CSVEEGRGGSYNEQFF. In nucleotides, the CDR3 is TGCAGCGTTGAAGAGGGGCGGGGGGGCTCCTACAATGAGCAGTTCTTC.

The DNA for the CDR3 is TGTGCCAGCAGCATGGAACCCTTATCTTTCTACGAGCAGTACTTC. Its translation: CASSMEPLSFYEQYF. The gene calls are TRBV6-1 and TRBJ2-7, with unresolved D. The CDR3 is 15 amino acids. The germline V and J ends were trimmed by 6 bases and 3 bases, with 18 bases remaining between them. From germline, CDR1 is MNHNS and CDR2 SASEGT.

The chain carries TRBV12-3 or TRBV12-4 and TRBJ2-1; either TRBD1 or TRBD2 may supply D (5 bases each). The V and J ends lost 5 bases and 5 bases respectively, with 13 bases between them. The CDR3 runs 14 residues. The CDR3 spells CASSRGDGHNEQFF. CDR3 in DNA: TGTGCCAGCAGTCGTGGGGACGGCCACAATGAGCAGTTCTTC.

This clonotype was picked up a small number of times. The chain carries TRBV7-3 and TRBJ1-5; D call uncertain. V was trimmed by 5 bases and J by 9 bases, leaving 14 bases between them. The CDR3 has 13 residues. In germline, CDR1 is SGHTA, CDR2 FQGTGA. The CDR3 loop reads CASSLTPNGPQHF. DNA of the CDR3: TGTGCCAGCAGCCTTACTCCAAATGGGCCCCAGCATTTT.

This clonotype was seen a handful of times. The V gene is TRBV29-1, the J gene TRBJ2-7; D is tentatively TRBD1 or TRBD2 (5 bases each). From germline, CDR1 is SQVTM and CDR2 ANQGSEA. Trimming pared 6 bases from V and 11 bases from J, leaving 23 bases between. This CDR3 has 13 residues. In nucleotides, the CDR3 is TGCAGCGTGGGTGGGGACCCAATTGTTGTTGAGTACTTC. This codes for CSVGGDPIVVEYF.

The rearrangement uses TRBV2 and TRBJ1-2; no definite D call. Germline-derived CDR1 and CDR2 are SNHLY and FYNNEI. Trimming cost V 1 base and J 6 bases, with 9 bases left between them. This CDR3 spans 13 amino acids. DNA of the CDR3: TGTGCCAGCAGTGAAGGGCGGATCAATGGCTACACCTTC. This codes for CASSEGRINGYTF.

The chain recombines TRBV10-3 with TRBJ2-6; D is perhaps TRBD1 (6 bases). There are 17 residues in the CDR3. V was trimmed by 10 bases and J by 2 bases, leaving 21 bases between them. Germline lookup yields CDR1 ENHRY and CDR2 SYGVKD. Written as DNA, the CDR3 is TGTGCCACCCAATTGCAGGGGTCATCAGCTGGGGCCAACGTCCTGACTTTC. Amino acid sequence: CATQLQGSSAGANVLTF.

This clonotype was found a few times. This chain joins TRBV5-1 and TRBJ2-1; D remains ambiguous. The CDR3 is 12 residues long. The germline V gene encodes CDR1 SGHRS and CDR2 YFSETQ. Deletions cut 1 base from V and 13 bases from J, with 12 bases between. Here the CDR3 reads CASSLSRAGQFF. The CDR3 DNA sequence: TGCGCCAGCAGCTTGTCCCGAGCTGGTCAGTTCTTC.

The V call is TRBV3-1, the J call TRBJ2-6; D possibly uses TRBD1 or TRBD2 (5 bases each). Germline lookup yields CDR1 LGHDT and CDR2 YNNKEL (reference sequence). This CDR3 region has 18 residues. V was trimmed by 11 bases and J by 4 bases, leaving 27 bases between them. The CDR3 spells CALSPSPGRLGGANVLTF. In nucleotides, the CDR3 is TGTGCCCTCAGCCCATCCCCGGGGCGCCTGGGAGGGGCCAACGTCCTGACTTTC.

This clonotype was found a few times. The chain links TRBV20-1 to TRBJ1-2, with 9 bases matching TRBD1. After removal of 5 bases from V and 10 bases from J, the junction contained 14 bases not matched to a gene. Germline lookup yields CDR1 DFQATT and CDR2 SNEGSKA (reference sequence). The CDR3 sequence is 14 residues long. The CDR3 DNA follows: TGCAGTGCTGGAACCAGAGACAGGGGGGATGACTACACCTTC. This translates into CSAGTRDRGDDYTF.

This clonotype was detected many times. The chain combines TRBV6-1 with TRBJ1-5; 8 bases are a match to TRBD1. The germline V gene encodes CDR1 MNHNS and CDR2 SASEGT. CDR3 length: 13 amino acids. V was clipped by 7 bases and J by 4 bases; unmatched bases: 3. The CDR3: CASTDRDNQPQHF. The CDR3 nucleotides are TGTGCCAGCACGGACAGGGATAATCAGCCCCAGCATTTT.